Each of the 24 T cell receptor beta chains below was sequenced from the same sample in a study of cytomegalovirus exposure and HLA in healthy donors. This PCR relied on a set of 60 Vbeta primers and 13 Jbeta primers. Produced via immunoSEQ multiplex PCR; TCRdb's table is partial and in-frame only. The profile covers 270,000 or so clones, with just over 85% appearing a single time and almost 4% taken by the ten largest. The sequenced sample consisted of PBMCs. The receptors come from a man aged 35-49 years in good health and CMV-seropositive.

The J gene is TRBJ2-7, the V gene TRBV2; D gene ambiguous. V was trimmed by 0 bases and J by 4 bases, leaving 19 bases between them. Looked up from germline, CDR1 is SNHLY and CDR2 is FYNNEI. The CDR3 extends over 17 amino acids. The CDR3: CASSEALLQAWVYEQYF. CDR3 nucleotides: TGTGCCAGCAGTGAAGCCCTCCTGCAGGCCTGGGTGTACGAGCAGTACTTC.

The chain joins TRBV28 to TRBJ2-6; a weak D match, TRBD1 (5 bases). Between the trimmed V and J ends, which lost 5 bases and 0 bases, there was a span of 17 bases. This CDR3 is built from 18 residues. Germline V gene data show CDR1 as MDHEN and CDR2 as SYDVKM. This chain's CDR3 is CASSGQGTLTSGANVLTF. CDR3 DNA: TGTGCCAGCAGTGGTCAGGGCACCTTGACCTCTGGGGCCAACGTCCTGACTTTC.

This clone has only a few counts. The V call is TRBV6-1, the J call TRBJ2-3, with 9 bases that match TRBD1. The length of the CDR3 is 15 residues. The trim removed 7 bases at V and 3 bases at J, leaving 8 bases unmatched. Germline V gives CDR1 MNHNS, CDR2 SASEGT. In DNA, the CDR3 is TGTGCCAGCAATCGACAGGGGGGGCAAACAGATACGCAGTATTTT. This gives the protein CASNRQGGQTDTQYF.

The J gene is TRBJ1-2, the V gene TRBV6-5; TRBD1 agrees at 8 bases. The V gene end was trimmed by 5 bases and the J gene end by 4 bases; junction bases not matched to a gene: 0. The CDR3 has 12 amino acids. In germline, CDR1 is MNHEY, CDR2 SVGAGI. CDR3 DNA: TGTGCCAGCAGTACAGGGGGCTATGGCTACACCTTC. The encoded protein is CASSTGGYGYTF.

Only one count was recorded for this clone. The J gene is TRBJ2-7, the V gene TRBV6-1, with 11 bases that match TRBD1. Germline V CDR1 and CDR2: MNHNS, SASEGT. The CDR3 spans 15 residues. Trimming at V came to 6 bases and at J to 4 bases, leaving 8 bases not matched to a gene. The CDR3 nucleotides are TGTGCCAGCAGCTTCTCCGGGACAGGGGGTTACGAGCAGTACTTC. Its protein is CASSFSGTGGYEQYF.

In nucleotides, the CDR3 is TGTGCCAGCAGTTTAGCCCAGACAGGGGTTGTTGGCTACACCTTC. This translates into CASSLAQTGVVGYTF. This chain joins TRBV28 and TRBJ1-2, with 8 positions matching TRBD1. The ends lost 2 bases at V and 7 bases at J; junction bases unmatched: 9. The germline V gene encodes CDR1 MDHEN and CDR2 SYDVKM. This CDR3 comprises 15 residues.

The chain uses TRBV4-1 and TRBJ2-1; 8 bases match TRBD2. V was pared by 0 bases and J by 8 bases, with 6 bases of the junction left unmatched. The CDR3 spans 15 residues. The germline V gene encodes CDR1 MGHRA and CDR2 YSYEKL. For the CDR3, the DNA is TGCGCCAGCAGCCAAGAGGAGCGGGAGTTCGATGAGCAGTTCTTC. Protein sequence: CASSQEEREFDEQFF.

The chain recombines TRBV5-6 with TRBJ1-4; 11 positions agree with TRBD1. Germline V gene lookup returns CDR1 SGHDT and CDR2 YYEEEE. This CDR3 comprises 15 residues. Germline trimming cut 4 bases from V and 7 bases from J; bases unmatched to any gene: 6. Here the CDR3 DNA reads TGTGCCAGCAGCCCGGAGGGACAGGGGGGTGAAAAACTGTTTTTT. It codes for CASSPEGQGGEKLFF.

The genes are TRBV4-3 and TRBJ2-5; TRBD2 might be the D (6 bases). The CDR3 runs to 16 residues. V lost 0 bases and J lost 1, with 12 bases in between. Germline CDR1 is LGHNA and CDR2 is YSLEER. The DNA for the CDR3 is TGCGCCAGCAGCCAAGATCCGGGACTCAGCCAAGAGACCCAGTACTTC. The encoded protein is CASSQDPGLSQETQYF.

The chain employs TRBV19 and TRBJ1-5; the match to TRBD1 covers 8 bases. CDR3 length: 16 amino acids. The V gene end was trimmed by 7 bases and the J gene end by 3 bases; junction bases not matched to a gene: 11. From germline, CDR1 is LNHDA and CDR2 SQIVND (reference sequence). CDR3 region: CASTAPGTGYNQPQHF. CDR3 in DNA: TGTGCCAGTACCGCTCCCGGGACAGGTTACAATCAGCCCCAGCATTTT.

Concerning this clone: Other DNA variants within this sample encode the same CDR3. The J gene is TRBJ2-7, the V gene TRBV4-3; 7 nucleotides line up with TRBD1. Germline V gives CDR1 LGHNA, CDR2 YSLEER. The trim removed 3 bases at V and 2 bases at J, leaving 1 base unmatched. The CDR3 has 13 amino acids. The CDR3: CASSHDRAYEQYF. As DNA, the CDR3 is TGCGCCAGCAGCCACGACAGGGCCTACGAGCAGTACTTC.

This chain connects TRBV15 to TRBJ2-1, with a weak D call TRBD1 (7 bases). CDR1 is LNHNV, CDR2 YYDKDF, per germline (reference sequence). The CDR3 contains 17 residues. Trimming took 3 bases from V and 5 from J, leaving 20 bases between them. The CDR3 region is CATSRPPPGGNNNEQFF. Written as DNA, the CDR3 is TGTGCCACCAGCAGGCCCCCCCCAGGGGGGAATAACAATGAGCAGTTCTTC.

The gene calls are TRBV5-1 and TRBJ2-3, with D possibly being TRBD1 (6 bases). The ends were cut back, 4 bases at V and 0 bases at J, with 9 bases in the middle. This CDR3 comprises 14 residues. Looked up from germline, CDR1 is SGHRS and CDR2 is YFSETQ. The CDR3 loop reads CASSPGQSTDTQYF. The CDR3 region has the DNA TGCGCCAGCAGCCCGGGACAAAGCACAGATACGCAGTATTTT.

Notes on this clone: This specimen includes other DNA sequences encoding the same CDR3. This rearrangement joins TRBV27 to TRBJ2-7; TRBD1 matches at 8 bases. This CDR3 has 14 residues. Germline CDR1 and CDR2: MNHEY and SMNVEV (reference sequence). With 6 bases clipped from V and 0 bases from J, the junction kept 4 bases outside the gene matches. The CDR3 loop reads CASSRTGSSYEQYF. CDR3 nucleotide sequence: TGTGCCAGCAGCCGGACAGGGAGCTCCTACGAGCAGTACTTC.

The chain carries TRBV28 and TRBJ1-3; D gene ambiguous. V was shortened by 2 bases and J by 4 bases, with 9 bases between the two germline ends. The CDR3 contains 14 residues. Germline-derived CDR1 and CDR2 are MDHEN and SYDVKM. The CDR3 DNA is TGTGCCAGCAGTTTACGGTCCTTGGGAAACACCATATATTTT. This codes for CASSLRSLGNTIYF.

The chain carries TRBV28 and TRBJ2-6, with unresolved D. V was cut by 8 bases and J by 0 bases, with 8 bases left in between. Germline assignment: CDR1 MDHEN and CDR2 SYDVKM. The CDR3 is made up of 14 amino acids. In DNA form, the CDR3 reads TGTGCCAGCGATTCGAGCTCTGGGGCCAACGTCCTGACTTTC. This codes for CASDSSSGANVLTF.

Here the CDR3 DNA reads TGCAGCGTTGAAGGGGGAAGGACAGGGGGCGGTTTGAATGAGCAGTTCTTC. It is translated as CSVEGGRTGGGLNEQFF. The chain uses TRBV29-1 and TRBJ2-1, with 11 bases lining up with TRBD1. The J segment lost 7 bases and the V segment lost 1 base, leaving 12 bases of the junction unmatched. CDR1 is SQVTM, CDR2 ANQGSEA, per germline. The CDR3 extends over 17 amino acids.

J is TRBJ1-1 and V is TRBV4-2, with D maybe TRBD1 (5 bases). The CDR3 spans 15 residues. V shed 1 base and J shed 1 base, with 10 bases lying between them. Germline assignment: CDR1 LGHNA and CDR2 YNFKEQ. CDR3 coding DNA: TGTGCCAGCAGCCAAGCCGCGGGGCCGAACACTGAAGCTTTCTTT. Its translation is CASSQAAGPNTEAFF.

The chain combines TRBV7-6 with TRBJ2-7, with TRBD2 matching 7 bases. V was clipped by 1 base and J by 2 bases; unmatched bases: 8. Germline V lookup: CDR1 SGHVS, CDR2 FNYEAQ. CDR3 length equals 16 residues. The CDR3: CASSLGGGSGAYEQYF. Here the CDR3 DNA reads TGTGCCAGCAGCTTAGGTGGCGGGAGCGGAGCCTACGAGCAGTACTTC. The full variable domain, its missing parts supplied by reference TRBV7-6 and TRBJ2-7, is GAGVSQSPRYKVTKRGQDVALRCDPISGHVSLYWYRQALGQGPEFLTYFNYEAQQDKSGLPNDRFSAERPEGSISTLTIQRTEQRDSAMYRCASSLGGGSGAYEQYFGPGTRLTVT.

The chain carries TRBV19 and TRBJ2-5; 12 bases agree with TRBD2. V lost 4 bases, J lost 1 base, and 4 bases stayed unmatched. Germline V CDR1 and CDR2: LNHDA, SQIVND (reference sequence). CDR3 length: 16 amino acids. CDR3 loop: CASSNRTSGVQETQYF. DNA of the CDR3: TGTGCCAGTAGTAACCGGACTAGCGGGGTCCAAGAGACCCAGTACTTC. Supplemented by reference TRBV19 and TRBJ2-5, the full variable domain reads DGGITQSPKYLFRKEGQNVTLSCEQNLNHDAMYWYRQDPGQGLRLIYYSQIVNDFQKGDIAEGYSVSREKKESFPLTVTSAQKNPTAFYLCASSNRTSGVQETQYFGPGTRLLVL.

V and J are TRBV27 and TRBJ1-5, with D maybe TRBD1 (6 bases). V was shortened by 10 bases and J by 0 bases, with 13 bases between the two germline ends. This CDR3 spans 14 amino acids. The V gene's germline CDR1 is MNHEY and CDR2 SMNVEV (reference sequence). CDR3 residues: CATGQHYSNQPQHF. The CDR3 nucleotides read TGTGCCACCGGACAGCATTATAGCAATCAGCCCCAGCATTTT.

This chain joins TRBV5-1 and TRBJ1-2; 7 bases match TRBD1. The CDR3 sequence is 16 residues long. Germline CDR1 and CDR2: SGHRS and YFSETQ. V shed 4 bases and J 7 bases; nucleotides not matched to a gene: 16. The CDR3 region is CASSLSDRSIPGGYTF. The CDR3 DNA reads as TGCGCCAGCAGCCTTTCGGACAGGTCCATTCCGGGTGGCTACACCTTC.

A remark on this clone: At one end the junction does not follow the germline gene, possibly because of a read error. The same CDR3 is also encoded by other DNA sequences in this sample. CDR3 loop: CASSRGGSEAFF. The CDR3 DNA sequence: TGCGCCAGCAGCCGGGGGGGCAGTGAAGCTTTCTTT. This chain uses TRBV7-6 with TRBJ1-1; possible D gene TRBD1, 6 bases. CDR1 is SGHVS, CDR2 FNYEAQ, per germline. The CDR3 runs 12 residues.

Written as DNA, the CDR3 is TGTGCCAGCGACGTCAGGGACTCCTATAATTCACCCCTCCACTTT. Encoded protein: CASDVRDSYNSPLHF. This chain links TRBV28 with TRBJ1-6; a weak D match, TRBD1 (5 bases). The CDR3 runs 15 residues. Germline-derived CDR1 and CDR2 are MDHEN and SYDVKM. V lost 8 bases and J lost 0, with 11 bases in between.